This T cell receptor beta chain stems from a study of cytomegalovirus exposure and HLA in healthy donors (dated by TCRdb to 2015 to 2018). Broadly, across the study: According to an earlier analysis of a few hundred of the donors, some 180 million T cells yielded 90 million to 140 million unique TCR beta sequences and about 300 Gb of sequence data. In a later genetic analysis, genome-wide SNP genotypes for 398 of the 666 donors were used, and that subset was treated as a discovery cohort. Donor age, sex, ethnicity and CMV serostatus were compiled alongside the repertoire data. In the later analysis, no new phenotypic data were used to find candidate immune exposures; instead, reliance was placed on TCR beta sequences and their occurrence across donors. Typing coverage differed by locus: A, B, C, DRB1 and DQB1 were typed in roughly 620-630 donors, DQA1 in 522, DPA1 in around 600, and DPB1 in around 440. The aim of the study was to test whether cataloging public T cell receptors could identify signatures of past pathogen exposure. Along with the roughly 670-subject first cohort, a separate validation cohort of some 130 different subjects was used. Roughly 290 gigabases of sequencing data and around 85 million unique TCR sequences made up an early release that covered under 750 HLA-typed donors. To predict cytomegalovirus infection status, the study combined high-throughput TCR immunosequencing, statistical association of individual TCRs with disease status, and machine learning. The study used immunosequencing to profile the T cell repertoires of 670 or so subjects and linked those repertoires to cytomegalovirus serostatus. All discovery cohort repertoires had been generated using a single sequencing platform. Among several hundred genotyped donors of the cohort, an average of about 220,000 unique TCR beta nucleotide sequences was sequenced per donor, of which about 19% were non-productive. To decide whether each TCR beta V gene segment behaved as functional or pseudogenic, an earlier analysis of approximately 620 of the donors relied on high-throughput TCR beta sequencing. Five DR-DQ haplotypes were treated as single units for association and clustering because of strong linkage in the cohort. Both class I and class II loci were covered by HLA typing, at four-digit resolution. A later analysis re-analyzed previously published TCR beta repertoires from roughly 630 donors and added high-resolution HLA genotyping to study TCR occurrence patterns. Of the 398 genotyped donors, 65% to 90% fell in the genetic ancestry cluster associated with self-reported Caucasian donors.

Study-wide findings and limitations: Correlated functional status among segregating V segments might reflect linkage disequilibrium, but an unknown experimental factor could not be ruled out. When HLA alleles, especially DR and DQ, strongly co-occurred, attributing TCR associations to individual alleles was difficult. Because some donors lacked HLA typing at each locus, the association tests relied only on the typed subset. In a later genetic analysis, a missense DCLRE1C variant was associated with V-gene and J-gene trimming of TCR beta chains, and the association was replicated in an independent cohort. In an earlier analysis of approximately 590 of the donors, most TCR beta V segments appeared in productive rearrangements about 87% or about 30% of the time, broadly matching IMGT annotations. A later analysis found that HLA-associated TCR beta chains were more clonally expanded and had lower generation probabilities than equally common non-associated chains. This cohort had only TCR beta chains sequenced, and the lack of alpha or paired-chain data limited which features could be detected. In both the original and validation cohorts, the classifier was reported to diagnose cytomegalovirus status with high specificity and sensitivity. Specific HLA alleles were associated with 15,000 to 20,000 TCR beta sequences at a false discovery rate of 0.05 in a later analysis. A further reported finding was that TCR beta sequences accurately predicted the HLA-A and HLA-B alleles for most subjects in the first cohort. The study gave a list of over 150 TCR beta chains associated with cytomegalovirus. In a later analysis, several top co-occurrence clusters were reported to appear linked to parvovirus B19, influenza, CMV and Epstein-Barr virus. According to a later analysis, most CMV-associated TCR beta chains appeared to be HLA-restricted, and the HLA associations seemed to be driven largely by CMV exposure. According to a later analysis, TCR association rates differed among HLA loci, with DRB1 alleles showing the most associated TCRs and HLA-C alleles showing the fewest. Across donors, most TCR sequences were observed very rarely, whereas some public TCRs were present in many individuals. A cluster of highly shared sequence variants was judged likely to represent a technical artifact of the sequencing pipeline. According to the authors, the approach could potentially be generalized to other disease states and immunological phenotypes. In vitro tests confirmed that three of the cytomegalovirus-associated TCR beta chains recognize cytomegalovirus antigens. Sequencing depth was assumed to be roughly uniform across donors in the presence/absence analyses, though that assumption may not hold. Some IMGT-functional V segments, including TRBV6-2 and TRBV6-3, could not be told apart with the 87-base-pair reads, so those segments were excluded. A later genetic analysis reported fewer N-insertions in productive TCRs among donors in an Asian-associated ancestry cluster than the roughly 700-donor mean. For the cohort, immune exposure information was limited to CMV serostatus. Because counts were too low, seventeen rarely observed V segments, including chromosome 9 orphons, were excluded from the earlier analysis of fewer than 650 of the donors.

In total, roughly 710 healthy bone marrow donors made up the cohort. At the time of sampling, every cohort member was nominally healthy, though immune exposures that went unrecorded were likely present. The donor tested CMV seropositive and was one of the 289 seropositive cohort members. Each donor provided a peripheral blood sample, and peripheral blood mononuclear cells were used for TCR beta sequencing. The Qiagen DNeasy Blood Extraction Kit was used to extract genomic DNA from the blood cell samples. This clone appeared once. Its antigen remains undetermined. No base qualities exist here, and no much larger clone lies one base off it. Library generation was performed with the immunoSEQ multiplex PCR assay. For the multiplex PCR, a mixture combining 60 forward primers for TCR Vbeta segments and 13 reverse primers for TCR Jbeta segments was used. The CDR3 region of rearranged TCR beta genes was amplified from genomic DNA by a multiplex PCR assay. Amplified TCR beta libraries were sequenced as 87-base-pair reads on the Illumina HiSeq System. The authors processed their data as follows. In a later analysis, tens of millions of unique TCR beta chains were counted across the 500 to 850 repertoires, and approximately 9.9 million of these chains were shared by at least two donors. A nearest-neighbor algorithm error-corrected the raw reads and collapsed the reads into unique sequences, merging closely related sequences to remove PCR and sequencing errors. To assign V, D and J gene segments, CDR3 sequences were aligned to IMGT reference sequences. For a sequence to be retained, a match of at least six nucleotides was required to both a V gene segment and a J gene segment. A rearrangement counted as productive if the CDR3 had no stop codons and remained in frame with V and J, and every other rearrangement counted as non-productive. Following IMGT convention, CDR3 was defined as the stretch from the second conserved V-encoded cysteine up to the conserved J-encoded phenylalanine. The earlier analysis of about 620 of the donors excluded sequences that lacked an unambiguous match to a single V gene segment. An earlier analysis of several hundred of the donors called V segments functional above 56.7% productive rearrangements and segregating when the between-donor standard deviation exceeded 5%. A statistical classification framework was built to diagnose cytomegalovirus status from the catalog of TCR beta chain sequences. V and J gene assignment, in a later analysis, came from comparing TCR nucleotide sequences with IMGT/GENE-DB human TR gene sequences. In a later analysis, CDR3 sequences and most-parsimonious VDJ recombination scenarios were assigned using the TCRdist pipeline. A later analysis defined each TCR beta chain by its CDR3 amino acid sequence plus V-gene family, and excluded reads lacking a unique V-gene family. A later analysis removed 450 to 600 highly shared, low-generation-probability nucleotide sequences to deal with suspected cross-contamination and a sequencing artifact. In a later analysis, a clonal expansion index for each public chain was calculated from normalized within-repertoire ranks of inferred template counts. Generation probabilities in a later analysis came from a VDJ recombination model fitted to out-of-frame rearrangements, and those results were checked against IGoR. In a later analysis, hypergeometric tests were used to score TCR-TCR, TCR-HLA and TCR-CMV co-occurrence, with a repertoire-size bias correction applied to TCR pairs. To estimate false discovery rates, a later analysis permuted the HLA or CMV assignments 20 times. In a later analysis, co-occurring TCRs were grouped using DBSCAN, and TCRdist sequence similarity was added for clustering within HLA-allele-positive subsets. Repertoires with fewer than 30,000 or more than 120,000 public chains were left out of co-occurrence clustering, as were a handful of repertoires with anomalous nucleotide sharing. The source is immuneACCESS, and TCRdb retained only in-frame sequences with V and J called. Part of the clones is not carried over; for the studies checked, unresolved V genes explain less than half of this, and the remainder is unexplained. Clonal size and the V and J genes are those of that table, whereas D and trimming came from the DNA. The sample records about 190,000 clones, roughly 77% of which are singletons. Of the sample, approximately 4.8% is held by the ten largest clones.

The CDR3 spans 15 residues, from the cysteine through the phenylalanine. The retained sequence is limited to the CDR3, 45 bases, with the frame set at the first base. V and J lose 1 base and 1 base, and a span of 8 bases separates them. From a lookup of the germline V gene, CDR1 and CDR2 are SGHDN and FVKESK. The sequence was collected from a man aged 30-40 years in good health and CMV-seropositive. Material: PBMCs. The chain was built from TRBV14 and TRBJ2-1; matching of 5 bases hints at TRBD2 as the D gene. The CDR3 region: CASSQGRGSYNEQFF. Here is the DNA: TGTGCCAGCAGCCAAGGTCGGGGATCCTACAATGAGCAGTTCTTC. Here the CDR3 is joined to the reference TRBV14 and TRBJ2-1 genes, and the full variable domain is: EAGVTQFPSHSVIEKGQTVTLRCDPISGHDNLYWYRRVMGKEIKFLLHFVKESKQDESGMPNNRFLAERTGGTYSTLKVQPAELEDSGVYFCASSQGRGSYNEQFFGPGTRLTVL.